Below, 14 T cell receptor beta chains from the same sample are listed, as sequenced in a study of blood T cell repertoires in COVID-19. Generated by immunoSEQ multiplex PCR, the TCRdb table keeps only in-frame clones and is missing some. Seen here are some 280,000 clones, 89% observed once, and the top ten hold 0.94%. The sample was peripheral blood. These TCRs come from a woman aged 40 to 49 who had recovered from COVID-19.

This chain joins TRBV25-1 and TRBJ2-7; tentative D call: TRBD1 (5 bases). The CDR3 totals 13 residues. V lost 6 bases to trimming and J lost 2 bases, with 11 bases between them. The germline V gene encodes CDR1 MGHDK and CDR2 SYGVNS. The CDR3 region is CASRGQGPYEQYF. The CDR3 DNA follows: TGTGCCAGCAGAGGACAAGGGCCCTACGAGCAGTACTTC.

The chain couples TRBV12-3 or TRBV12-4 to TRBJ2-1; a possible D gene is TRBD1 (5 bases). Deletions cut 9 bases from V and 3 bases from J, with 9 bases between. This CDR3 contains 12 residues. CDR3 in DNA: TGTGCCAGTCAGGGTGACTACAATGAGCAGTTCTTC. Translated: CASQGDYNEQFF.

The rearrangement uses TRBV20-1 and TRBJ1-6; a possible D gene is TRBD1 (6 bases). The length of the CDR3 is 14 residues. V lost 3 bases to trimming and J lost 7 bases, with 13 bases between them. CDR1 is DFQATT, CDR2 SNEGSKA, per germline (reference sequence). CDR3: CSASKGEINSPLHF. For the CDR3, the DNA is TGCAGTGCTAGTAAGGGGGAAATAAATTCACCCCTCCACTTT.

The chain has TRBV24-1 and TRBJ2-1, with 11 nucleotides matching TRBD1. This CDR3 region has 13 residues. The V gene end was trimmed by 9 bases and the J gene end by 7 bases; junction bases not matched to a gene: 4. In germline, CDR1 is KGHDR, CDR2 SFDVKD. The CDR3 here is CATRGQGANEQFF. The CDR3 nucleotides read TGTGCCACCCGCGGACAGGGGGCGAATGAGCAGTTCTTC.

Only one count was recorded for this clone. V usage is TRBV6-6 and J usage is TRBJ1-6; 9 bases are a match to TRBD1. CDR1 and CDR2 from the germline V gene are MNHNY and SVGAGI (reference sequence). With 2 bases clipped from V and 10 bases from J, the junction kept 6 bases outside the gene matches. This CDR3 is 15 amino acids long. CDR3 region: CASSYVQGAGSPLHF. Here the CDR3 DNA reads TGTGCCAGCAGTTACGTACAGGGGGCTGGGTCACCCCTCCACTTT.

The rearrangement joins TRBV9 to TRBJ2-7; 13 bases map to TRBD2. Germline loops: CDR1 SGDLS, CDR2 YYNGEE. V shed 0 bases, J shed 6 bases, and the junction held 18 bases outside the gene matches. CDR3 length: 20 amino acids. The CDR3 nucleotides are TGTGCCAGCAGCGTAGGGCCGGGACTAGCGGGACGAGTCGTCCTGGGCGAGCAGTACTTC. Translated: CASSVGPGLAGRVVLGEQYF.

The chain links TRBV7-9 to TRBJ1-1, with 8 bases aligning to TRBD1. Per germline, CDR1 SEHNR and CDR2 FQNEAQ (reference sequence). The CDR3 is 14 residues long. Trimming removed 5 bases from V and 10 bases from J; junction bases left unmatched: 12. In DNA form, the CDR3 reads TGTGCCAGCAGCACCAAGACAGGGGACGAGGGAGCTTTCTTT. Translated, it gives CASSTKTGDEGAFF.

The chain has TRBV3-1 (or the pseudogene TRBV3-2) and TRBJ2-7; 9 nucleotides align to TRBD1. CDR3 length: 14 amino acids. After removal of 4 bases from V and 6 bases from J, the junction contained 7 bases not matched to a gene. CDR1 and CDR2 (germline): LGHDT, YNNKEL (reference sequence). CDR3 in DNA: TGTGCCAGCAGCCCATGGACAGGGGAGGGCGAGCAGTACTTC. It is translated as CASSPWTGEGEQYF.

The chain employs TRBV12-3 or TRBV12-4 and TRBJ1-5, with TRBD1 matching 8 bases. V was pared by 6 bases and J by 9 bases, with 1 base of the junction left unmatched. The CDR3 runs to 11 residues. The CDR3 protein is CASRDRGPQHF. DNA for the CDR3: TGTGCCAGCAGAGACAGGGGGCCCCAGCATTTT.

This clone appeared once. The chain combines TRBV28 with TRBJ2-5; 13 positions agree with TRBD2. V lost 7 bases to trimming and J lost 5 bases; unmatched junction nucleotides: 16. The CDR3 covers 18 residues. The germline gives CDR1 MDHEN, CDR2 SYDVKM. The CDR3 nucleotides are TGTGCCAGCACCTTAAATGGACTAGCGGGAGAGGGGCGGGAGACCCAGTACTTC. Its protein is CASTLNGLAGEGRETQYF.

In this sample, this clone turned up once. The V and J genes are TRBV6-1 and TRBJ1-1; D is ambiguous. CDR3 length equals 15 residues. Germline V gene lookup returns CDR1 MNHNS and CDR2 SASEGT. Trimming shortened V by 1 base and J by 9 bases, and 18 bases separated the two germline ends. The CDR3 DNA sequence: TGTGCCAGCAGTGAAGTTGTACCCGGAAGGGAGAAAGCTTTCTTT. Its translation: CASSEVVPGREKAFF.

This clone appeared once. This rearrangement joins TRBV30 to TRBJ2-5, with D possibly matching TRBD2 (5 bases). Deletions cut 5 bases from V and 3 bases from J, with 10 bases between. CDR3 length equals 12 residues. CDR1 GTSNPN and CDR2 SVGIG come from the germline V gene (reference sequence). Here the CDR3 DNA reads TGTGCCTGGGGAACGGGGAAAGAGACCCAGTACTTC. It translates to CAWGTGKETQYF.

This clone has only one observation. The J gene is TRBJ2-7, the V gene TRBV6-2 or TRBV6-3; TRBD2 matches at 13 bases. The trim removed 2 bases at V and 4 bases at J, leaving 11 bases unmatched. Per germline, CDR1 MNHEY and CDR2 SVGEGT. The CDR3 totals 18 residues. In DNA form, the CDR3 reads TGTGCCAGCAGTTACGCCTCCGGACTAGCGGGAGTTAGGTACGAGCAGTACTTC. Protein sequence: CASSYASGLAGVRYEQYF.

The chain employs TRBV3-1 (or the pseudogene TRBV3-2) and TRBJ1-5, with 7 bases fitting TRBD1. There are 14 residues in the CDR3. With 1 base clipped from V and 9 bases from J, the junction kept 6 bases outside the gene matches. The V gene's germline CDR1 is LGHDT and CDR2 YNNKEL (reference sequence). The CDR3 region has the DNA TGTGCCAGCAGCCAAGGATTCCGACAGGGGCCCCAGCATTTT. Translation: CASSQGFRQGPQHF.